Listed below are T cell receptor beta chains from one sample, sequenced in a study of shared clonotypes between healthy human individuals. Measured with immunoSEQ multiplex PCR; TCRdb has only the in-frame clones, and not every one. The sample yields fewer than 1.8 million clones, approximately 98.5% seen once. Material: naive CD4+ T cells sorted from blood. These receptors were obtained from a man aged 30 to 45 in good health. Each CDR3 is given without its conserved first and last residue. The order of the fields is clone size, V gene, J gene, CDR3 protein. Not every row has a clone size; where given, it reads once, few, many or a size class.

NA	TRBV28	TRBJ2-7	ASSFGRDSRYEQY
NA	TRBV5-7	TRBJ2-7	ASNQTDSYEQY
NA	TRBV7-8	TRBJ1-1	ASSLRAMNTEAF
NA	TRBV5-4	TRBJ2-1	ASSSPPGAGALREQF
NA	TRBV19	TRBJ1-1	ATRLTGLENTEAF
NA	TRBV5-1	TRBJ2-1	ASSTGQIIAGDVNSEQF
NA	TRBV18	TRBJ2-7	ASSPGTGTYEQY
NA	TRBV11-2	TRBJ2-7	ASSIEPGLEEY
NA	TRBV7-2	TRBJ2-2	ASSLIWLAVVGGTGELF
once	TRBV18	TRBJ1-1	ASSPLSMNTEAF
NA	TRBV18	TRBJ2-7	ASSPLPRTGKIYEQY
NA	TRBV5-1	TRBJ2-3	ASSLGWSSTDTQY
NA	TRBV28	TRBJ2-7	ASSLSSLQGIGEQY
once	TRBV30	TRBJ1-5	AWNMGTGNQPQH
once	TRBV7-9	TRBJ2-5	ASSLWLAEGETQY
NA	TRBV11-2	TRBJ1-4	ASSLAAGPRF
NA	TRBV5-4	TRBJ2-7	ASSFRLAPYEQY
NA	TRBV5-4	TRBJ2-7	ASSLGGTASYEQY
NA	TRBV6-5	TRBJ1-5	ASSTKRGGQPQH
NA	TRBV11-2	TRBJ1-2	ASSLGRTSGYT
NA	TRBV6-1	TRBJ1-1	ASANKPNTEAF
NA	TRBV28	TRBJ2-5	ASRLDSRETQY
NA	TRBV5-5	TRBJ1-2	ASSALRDSHRNYGYT
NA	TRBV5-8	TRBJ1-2	ASSLGVTGSANYGYT
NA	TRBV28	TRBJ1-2	ASSLEWGVRGYGYT
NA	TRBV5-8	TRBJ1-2	ASSLWGADLNYGYT
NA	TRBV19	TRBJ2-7	ASIHDRDYEQY
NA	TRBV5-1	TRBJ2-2	ASSLGTLFFRELF
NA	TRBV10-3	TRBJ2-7	AIRPGGTGSYEQY
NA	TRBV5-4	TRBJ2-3	ASSSARSKSTDTQY
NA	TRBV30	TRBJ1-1	AWSSRMNTEAF
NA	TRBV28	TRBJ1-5	ASSRNQPQH
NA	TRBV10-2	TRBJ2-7	ASKIGQGAGDEQY
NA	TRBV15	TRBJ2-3	ATSRESLAVDTQY
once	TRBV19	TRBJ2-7	ASSIESGLQYEQY
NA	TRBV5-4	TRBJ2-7	ASSSRLAGGVPSYEQY
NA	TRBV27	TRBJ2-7	ASSLSSGRVSEQY
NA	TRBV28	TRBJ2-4	ASSLPTGSKNIQY
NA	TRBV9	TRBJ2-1	ASSWGASGWDEQF
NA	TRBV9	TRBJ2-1	ASSVKGLAAYNEQF
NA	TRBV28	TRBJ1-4	ASSLSLGNEKLF
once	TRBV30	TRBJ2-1	AWSAGQGATYNEQF
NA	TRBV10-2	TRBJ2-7	ASLAGVEQY
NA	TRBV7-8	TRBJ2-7	ASSLVGIDYEQY
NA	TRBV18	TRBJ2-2	ASSPEQSAGELF
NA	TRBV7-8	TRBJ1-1	ASSFRGVTEAF
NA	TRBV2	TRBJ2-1	ASKSLAGGLTSYNEQF
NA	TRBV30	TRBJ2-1	TWVRIGAGNEQF
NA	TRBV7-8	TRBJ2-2	ASSLERQRTGELF
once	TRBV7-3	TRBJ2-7	ASSSMYRLAGGPGSYEQY
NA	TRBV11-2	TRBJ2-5	ASSPRQETQY
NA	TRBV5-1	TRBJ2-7	ASSRTQGRSYEQY
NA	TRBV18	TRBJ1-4	ASSPRAYEKLF